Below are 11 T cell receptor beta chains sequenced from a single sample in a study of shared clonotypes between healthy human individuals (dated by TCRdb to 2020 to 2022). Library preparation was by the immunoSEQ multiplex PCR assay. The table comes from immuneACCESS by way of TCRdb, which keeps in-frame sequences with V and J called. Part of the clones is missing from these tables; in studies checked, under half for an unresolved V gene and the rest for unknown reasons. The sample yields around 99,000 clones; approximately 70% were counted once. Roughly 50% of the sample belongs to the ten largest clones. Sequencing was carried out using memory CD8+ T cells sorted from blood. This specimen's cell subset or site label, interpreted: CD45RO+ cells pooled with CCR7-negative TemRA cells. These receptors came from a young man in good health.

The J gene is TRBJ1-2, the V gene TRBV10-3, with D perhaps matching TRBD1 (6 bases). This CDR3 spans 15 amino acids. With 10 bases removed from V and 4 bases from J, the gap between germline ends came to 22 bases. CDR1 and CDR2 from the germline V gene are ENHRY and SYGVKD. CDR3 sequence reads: CASWGAIFSRYGYTF. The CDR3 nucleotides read TGTGCCAGCTGGGGGGCTATTTTTAGCCGCTATGGCTACACCTTC.

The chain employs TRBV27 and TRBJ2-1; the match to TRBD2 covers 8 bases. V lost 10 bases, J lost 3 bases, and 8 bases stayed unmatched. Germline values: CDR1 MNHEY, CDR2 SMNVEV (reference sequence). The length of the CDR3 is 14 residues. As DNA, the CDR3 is TGTGCCACCGGGACGGGACTAGGCTACAATGAGCAGTTCTTC. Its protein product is CATGTGLGYNEQFF.

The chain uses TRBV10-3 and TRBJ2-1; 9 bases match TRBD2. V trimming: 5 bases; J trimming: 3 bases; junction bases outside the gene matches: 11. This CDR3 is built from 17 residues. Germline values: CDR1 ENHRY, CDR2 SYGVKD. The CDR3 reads CAISITSGWIVYNEQFF. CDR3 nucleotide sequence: TGTGCCATCAGTATAACTAGCGGGTGGATTGTCTACAATGAGCAGTTCTTC.

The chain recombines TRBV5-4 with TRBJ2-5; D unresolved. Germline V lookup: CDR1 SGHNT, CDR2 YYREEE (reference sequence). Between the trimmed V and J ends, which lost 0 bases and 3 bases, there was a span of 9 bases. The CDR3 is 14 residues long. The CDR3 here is CASSLDGREETQYF. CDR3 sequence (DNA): TGTGCCAGCAGCTTGGATGGACGGGAAGAGACCCAGTACTTC.

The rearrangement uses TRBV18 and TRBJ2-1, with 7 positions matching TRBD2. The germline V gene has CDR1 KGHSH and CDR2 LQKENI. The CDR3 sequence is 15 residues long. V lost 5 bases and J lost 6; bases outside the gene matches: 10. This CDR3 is CASSASLAQFNEQFF. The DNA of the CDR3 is TGTGCCAGCTCAGCGTCACTAGCGCAATTCAATGAGCAGTTCTTC.

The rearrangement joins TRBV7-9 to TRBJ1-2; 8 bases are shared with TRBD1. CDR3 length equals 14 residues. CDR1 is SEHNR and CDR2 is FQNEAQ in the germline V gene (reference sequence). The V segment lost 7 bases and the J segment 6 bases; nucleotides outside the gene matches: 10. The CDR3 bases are TGTGCCAGCACCGAAACAGGGGGAACGAATGGCTACACCTTC. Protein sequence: CASTETGGTNGYTF.

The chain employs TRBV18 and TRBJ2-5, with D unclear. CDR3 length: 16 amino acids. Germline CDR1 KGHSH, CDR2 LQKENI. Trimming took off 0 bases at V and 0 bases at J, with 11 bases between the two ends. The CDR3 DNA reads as TGTGCCAGCTCACCACCGGACGGAACCTACCAAGAGACCCAGTACTTC. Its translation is CASSPPDGTYQETQYF.

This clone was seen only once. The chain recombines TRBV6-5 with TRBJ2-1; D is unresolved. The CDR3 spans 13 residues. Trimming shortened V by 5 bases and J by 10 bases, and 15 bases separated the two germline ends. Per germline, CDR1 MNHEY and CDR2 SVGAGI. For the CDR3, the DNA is TGTGCCAGCAGTCACCATCCTCGGGCCGAGCAGTTCTTC. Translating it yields CASSHHPRAEQFF.

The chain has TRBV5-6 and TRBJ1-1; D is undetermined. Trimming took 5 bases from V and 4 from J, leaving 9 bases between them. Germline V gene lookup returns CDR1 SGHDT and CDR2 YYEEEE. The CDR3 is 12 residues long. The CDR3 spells CASSSSPTEAFF. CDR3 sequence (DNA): TGTGCCAGCAGTTCCTCCCCCACTGAAGCTTTCTTT. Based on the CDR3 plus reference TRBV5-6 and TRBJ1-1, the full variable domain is DAGVTQSPTHLIKTRGQQVTLRCSPKSGHDTVSWYQQALGQGPQFIFQYYEEEERQRGNFPDRFSGHQFPNYSSELNVNALLLGDSALYLCASSSSPTEAFFGQGTRLTVV.

The CDR3 coding sequence is TGTGCCAGCAGCTTAGTAGCGGCCGAAGAGACCCAGTACTTC. It is translated as CASSLVAAEETQYF. The chain recombines TRBV7-2 with TRBJ2-5, with D perhaps matching TRBD2 (6 bases). This CDR3 contains 14 residues. Germline CDR1 reads SGHTA; CDR2 reads FQGNSA. V lost 1 base and J 3 bases, leaving 9 bases between the germline ends.

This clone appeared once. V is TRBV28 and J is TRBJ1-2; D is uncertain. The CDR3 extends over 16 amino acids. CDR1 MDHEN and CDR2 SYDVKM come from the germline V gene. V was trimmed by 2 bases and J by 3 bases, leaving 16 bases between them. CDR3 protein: CASSLLVSDSYYGYTF. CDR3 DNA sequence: TGTGCCAGCAGTTTACTGGTTTCCGATAGCTACTATGGCTACACCTTC.